This entry describes one T cell receptor beta chain. This sample is part of a study of blood T cell repertoires in COVID-19. The CDR3 extends over 14 amino acids. V was clipped by 2 bases and J by 7 bases, with 14 bases between them. Per the germline V gene, CDR1 is MNHEY and CDR2 is SVGAGI. In the original analysis: Amplified reference gene primers provided the basis for estimating nucleated cell counts. TCRdb's copy holds only in-frame clones and misses some; the assay was immunoSEQ multiplex PCR. V, J and clone size are taken as reported in that table, and D and trimming were inferred from the DNA itself. The table lists a few hundred thousand clones, 70% to 85% of them singletons.

V gene TRBV6-5 combines with J gene TRBJ1-1; D is unclear. The material sequenced was PBMCs or T cells enriched from blood (not recorded which). This TCR was sampled from a man between 35 and 55 years old who had recovered from COVID-19. CDR3 region: CASSYAHAGNEAFF. As DNA, the CDR3 is TGTGCCAGCAGTTACGCACACGCAGGAAATGAAGCTTTCTTT.